The 19 T cell receptor beta chains below were found in one sample sequenced in a study of T cells of healthy individuals. TCRdb fed the 5' RACE reads into MiXCR, producing one record per CDR3 protein. The repertoire consists of tens of thousands of distinct CDR3 sequences, with roughly 17% occurring once and the leading ten covering roughly 4.7%. These receptors were collected from a human donor in good health.

This clonotype is a singleton in its sample. The genes are TRBV7-2 and TRBJ1-2, with D possibly TRBD1 on 6 matching bases. The length of the CDR3 is 19 residues. CDR1 and CDR2 (germline): SGHTA, FQGNSA. Trimming left V 2 bases short and J 2 bases short, with 24 bases between. CDR3 amino acids: CASSLSGGRIRGKNYGYTF. The DNA of the CDR3 is TGTGCCAGCAGCTTAAGTGGGGGGCGCATCAGGGGAAAAAACTATGGCTACACCTTC.

The V call is TRBV20-1, the J call TRBJ2-7; D is ambiguous. CDR3 length: 11 amino acids. Looked up from germline, CDR1 is DFQATT and CDR2 is SNEGSKA (reference sequence). Trimming shortened V by 7 bases and J by 2 bases, and 9 bases separated the two germline ends. The CDR3 sequence: CSGAETYEQYF. The CDR3 bases are TGCAGTGGTGCGGAAACCTACGAGCAGTACTTC.

Ten or more counts support this clonotype. Here the CDR3 reads CASSLVRVGRNSYEQYF. CDR3 DNA sequence: TGTGCCAGCAGCTTAGTTCGGGTCGGGAGGAACTCCTACGAGCAGTACTTC. The chain has TRBV7-2 and TRBJ2-7, with 7 bases that match TRBD2. V shed 1 base, J shed 0 bases, and the junction held 9 bases outside the gene matches. CDR1 and CDR2 (germline): SGHTA, FQGNSA. CDR3 size: 17 residues.

The V and J genes are TRBV7-9 and TRBJ1-2, with 7 bases lining up with TRBD1. The CDR3 runs 14 residues. Germline lookup yields CDR1 SEHNR and CDR2 FQNEAQ (reference sequence). V lost 5 bases to trimming and J lost 8 bases; unmatched junction nucleotides: 11. In nucleotides, the CDR3 is TGTGCCAGCAGCACGGGACAGCGAGATGGAGGCTACACCTTC. Translation gives CASSTGQRDGGYTF. Complete variable domain (other parts from reference TRBV7-9 and TRBJ1-2): DTGVSQNPRHKITKRGQNVTFRCDPISEHNRLYWYRQTLGQGPEFLTYFQNEAQLEKSRLLSDRFSAERPKGSFSTLEIQRTEQGDSAMYLCASSTGQRDGGYTFGSGTRLTVV.

This clonotype was counted a few times. This chain links TRBV6-2 or TRBV6-3 with TRBJ2-1, with a possible D match to TRBD2 (5 bases). Germline CDR1 and CDR2: MNHEY and SVGEGT. The CDR3 sequence is 12 residues long. V dropped 5 bases and J dropped 9 bases, with 11 bases sitting between them. The CDR3 DNA reads as TGTGCCAGCAGTCCACTAGGCACTGAGCAGTTCTTC. This encodes CASSPLGTEQFF.

There are many counts of this clonotype. The rearrangement uses TRBV29-1 and TRBJ1-1; 7 nucleotides line up with TRBD1. The trim removed 4 bases at V and 3 bases at J, leaving 5 bases unmatched. Germline loops: CDR1 SQVTM, CDR2 ANQGSEA. The CDR3 is made up of 13 amino acids. DNA for the CDR3: TGCAGCGTTGGGGACAGACCAGACACTGAAGCTTTCTTT. Encoded protein: CSVGDRPDTEAFF.

This clonotype was counted between two and nine times. The DNA for the CDR3 is TGTGCCAGCAGCGTAGGTGGACAGGGGGCGACAGCACCAGATACGCAGTATTTT. Its protein is CASSVGGQGATAPDTQYF. The chain uses TRBV9 and TRBJ2-3, with 11 bases identical to TRBD1. CDR3 size: 18 residues. Germline lookup yields CDR1 SGDLS and CDR2 YYNGEE. The V and J ends lost 0 bases and 4 bases, in that order; junction bases with no gene match: 10.

The chain couples TRBV5-1 to TRBJ1-4; D call uncertain. Germline-derived CDR1 and CDR2 are SGHRS and YFSETQ. Trimming stripped 0 bases from V and 2 bases from J, with 5 bases between. The CDR3 is made up of 14 amino acids. The CDR3 reads CASSLAGTNEKLFF. In DNA, the CDR3 is TGCGCCAGCAGCTTGGCCGGGACTAATGAAAAACTGTTTTTT.

This clonotype came up many times. V gene TRBV28 combines with J gene TRBJ1-5, with TRBD1 matching over 8 bases. The CDR3 loop spans 15 amino acids. In germline, CDR1 is MDHEN, CDR2 SYDVKM. J gave up 2 bases and V 4 bases, and 4 bases lay outside the gene matches. The CDR3 DNA reads as TGTGCCAGCAGTTCCCCAGGGGGCGGCAATCAGCCCCAGCATTTT. It encodes CASSSPGGGNQPQHF.

This clonotype was seen at least ten times. V gene TRBV29-1 combines with J gene TRBJ2-5, with 9 bases lining up with TRBD2. The V gene end was trimmed by 3 bases and the J gene end by 3 bases; junction bases not matched to a gene: 8. Per the germline V gene, CDR1 is SQVTM and CDR2 is ANQGSEA. The CDR3 runs 15 residues. CDR3 DNA: TGCAGCGTTGACTTACGGGCTAGCGGGGAAGAGACCCAGTACTTC. Protein sequence: CSVDLRASGEETQYF.

This clonotype came up many times. The CDR3 reads CASSVGLPSYNEQFF. CDR3 bases: TGTGCCAGCAGTGTGGGCCTCCCCTCCTACAATGAGCAGTTCTTC. The rearrangement uses TRBV2 and TRBJ2-1; D is unresolved. Germline CDR1 and CDR2: SNHLY and FYNNEI. V was trimmed by 4 bases and J by 0 bases, leaving 10 bases between them. This CDR3 contains 15 residues. Complete variable domain (other parts from reference TRBV2 and TRBJ2-1): EPEVTQTPSHQVTQMGQEVILRCVPISNHLYFYWYRQILGQKVEFLVSFYNNEISEKSEIFDDQFSVERPDGSNFTLKIRSTKLEDSAMYFCASSVGLPSYNEQFFGPGTRLTVL.

This clonotype was counted ten times or more. The V gene is TRBV18, the J gene TRBJ2-7; weak D call: TRBD1 (5 bases). From germline, CDR1 is KGHSH and CDR2 LQKENI. V gave up 3 bases and J gave up 3 bases, with 9 bases separating them. This CDR3 is built from 13 residues. In DNA, the CDR3 is TGTGCCAGCTCACCGCCAGGGAACTACGAGCAGTACTTC. This sequence encodes CASSPPGNYEQYF.

The sample holds a few counts of this clonotype. The chain employs TRBV27 and TRBJ2-2; no clear D. V lost 3 bases and J 5 bases, leaving 7 bases between the germline ends. This CDR3 is 13 amino acids long. CDR1 MNHEY and CDR2 SMNVEV come from the germline V gene (reference sequence). Written as DNA, the CDR3 is TGTGCCAGCAGTTTTGGGCAGACCGGGGAGCTGTTTTTT. Protein product: CASSFGQTGELFF.

This CDR3 is CASSFPAGTQYF. The CDR3 region has the DNA TGTGCCAGCAGCTTCCCCGCGGGGACCCAGTACTTC. V usage is TRBV7-2 and J usage is TRBJ2-5; a weak D match, TRBD2 (5 bases). Germline values: CDR1 SGHTA, CDR2 FQGNSA. The CDR3 has 12 amino acids. V shed 3 bases and J shed 7 bases, with 9 bases lying between them.

At least ten counts were recorded for this clonotype. V usage is TRBV4-3 and J usage is TRBJ2-1; no definite D call. Between the trimmed V and J ends, which lost 3 bases and 9 bases, there was a span of 12 bases. Germline V gene lookup returns CDR1 LGHNA and CDR2 YSLEER. CDR3 size: 13 residues. CDR3 bases: TGCGCCAGCAGCCAGGACCCCTATTTTGAGCAGTTCTTC. This codes for CASSQDPYFEQFF.

This clonotype was recorded a few times. The rearrangement links TRBV6-1 to TRBJ2-2; D is perhaps TRBD1 (5 bases). V was shortened by 7 bases and J by 3 bases, with 9 bases between the two germline ends. The CDR3 loop spans 13 amino acids. Germline V gives CDR1 MNHNS, CDR2 SASEGT. The CDR3: CASTGADTGELFF. Here the CDR3 DNA reads TGTGCCAGCACTGGGGCCGACACCGGGGAGCTGTTTTTT.

This clonotype was found a few times. The chain employs TRBV25-1 and TRBJ2-2, with 8 nucleotides matching TRBD2. The CDR3 totals 13 residues. The ends lost 3 bases at V and 6 bases at J; junction bases unmatched: 0. CDR1 and CDR2 (germline): MGHDK, SYGVNS. The chain's CDR3 is CASSDGRAGELFF. CDR3 sequence (DNA): TGTGCCAGCAGTGACGGGAGGGCCGGGGAGCTGTTTTTT. The whole variable domain, filled in from reference TRBV25-1 and TRBJ2-2, reads EADIYQTPRYLVIGTGKKITLECSQTMGHDKMYWYQQDPGMELHLIHYSYGVNSTEKGDLSSESTVSRIRTEHFPLTLESARPSHTSQYLCASSDGRAGELFFGEGSRLTVL.

This clonotype has at least ten counts. The DNA of the CDR3 is TGTGCCAGCTGGGCCCGAGGGCGCGGGGAGACCCAGTACTTC. This sequence encodes CASWARGRGETQYF. V usage is TRBV5-5 and J usage is TRBJ2-5; perhaps TRBD2 as D (5 bases). CDR3 size: 14 residues. V shed 7 bases and J shed 5 bases, with 18 bases lying between them. From germline, CDR1 is SGHKS and CDR2 YYEKEE (reference sequence). Full variable domain (missing parts from reference TRBV5-5 and TRBJ2-5): DAGVTQSPTHLIKTRGQQVTLRCSPISGHKSVSWYQQVLGQGPQFIFQYYEKEERGRGNFPDRFSARQFPNYSSELNVNALLLGDSALYLCASWARGRGETQYFGPGTRLLVL.

The CDR3 reads CSAGGRGVQYF. For the CDR3, the DNA is TGCAGTGCTGGAGGACGAGGCGTGCAGTACTTC. The chain employs TRBV20-1 and TRBJ2-7; D is perhaps TRBD2 (5 bases). CDR1 and CDR2 (germline): DFQATT, SNEGSKA (reference sequence). The CDR3 contains 11 residues. Trimming took 5 bases from V and 9 from J, leaving 14 bases between them.